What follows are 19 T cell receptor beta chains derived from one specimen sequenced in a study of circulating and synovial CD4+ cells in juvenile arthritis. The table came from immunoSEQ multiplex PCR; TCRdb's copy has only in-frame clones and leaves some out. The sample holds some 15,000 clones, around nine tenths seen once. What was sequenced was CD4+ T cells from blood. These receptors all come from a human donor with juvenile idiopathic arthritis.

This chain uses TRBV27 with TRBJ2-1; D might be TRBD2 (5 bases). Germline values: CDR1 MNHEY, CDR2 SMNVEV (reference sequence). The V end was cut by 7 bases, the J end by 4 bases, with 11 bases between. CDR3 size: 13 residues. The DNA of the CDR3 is TGTGCCAGCACCGGGATCCGTTACAATGAGCAGTTCTTC. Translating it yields CASTGIRYNEQFF.

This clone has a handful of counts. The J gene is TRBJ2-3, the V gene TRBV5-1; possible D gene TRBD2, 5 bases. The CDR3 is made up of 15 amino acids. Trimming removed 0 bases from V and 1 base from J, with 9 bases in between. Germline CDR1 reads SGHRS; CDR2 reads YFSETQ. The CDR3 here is CASSLGRGGTDTQYF. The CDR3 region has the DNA TGCGCCAGCAGCTTGGGACGGGGTGGCACAGATACGCAGTATTTT.

CDR3 sequence reads: CAWGGQGGSGANVLTF. The CDR3 DNA reads as TGTGCCTGGGGGGGACAGGGGGGCTCTGGGGCCAACGTCCTGACTTTC. The gene calls are TRBV30 and TRBJ2-6, with 11 bases identical to TRBD1. Germline V gene data show CDR1 as GTSNPN and CDR2 as SVGIG (reference sequence). The J segment lost 0 bases and the V segment lost 5 bases, leaving 3 bases of the junction unmatched. This CDR3 spans 16 amino acids. The entire variable domain, with the rest obtained from reference TRBV30 and TRBJ2-6, is as follows: SQTIHQWPATLVQPVGSPLSLECTVEGTSNPNLYWYRQAAGRGLQLLFYSVGIGQISSEVPQNLSASRPQDRQFILSSKKLLLSDSGFYLCAWGGQGGSGANVLTFGAGSRLTVL.

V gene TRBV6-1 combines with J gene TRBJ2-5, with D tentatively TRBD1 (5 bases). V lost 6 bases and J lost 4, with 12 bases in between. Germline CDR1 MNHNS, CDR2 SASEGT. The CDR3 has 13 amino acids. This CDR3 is CASRQIRGETQYF. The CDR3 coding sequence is TGTGCCAGCAGACAAATAAGGGGAGAGACCCAGTACTTC.

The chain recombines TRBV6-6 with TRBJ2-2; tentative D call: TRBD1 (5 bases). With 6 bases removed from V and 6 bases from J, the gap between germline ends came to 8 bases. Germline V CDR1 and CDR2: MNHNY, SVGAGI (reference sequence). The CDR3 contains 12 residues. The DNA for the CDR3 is TGTGCCAGCAGGGCAGGGCCCGGGGAGCTGTTTTTT. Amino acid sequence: CASRAGPGELFF.

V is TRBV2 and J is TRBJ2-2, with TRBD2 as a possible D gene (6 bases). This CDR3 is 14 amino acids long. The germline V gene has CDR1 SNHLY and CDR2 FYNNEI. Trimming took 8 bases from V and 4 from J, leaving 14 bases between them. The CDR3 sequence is CASVWDSTTGELFF. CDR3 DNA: TGTGCCAGCGTATGGGACTCCACCACCGGGGAGCTGTTTTTT.

CDR3 loop: CAWSGGLLSTDTQYF. The CDR3 DNA reads TGTGCCTGGAGTGGGGGACTGTTAAGCACAGATACGCAGTATTTT. V gene TRBV30 combines with J gene TRBJ2-3, with a possible D match to TRBD2 (6 bases). This CDR3 comprises 15 residues. Germline V gene sequence: CDR1 GTSNPN, CDR2 SVGIG (reference sequence). Trimming removed 1 base at V and 0 bases at J, with 11 bases between. The full variable domain, with the rest looked up from reference TRBV30 and TRBJ2-3, is SQTIHQWPATLVQPVGSPLSLECTVEGTSNPNLYWYRQAAGRGLQLLFYSVGIGQISSEVPQNLSASRPQDRQFILSSKKLLLSDSGFYLCAWSGGLLSTDTQYFGPGTRLTVL.

This chain's CDR3 is CASSYGSSGRYEQFF. CDR3 nucleotides: TGTGCCAGCAGTTACGGGTCTAGCGGGAGATATGAGCAGTTCTTC. This rearrangement joins TRBV6-5 to TRBJ2-1; 10 bases fit TRBD2. The CDR3 has 15 amino acids. Germline V gives CDR1 MNHEY, CDR2 SVGAGI. V shed 2 bases, J shed 8 bases, and the junction held 6 bases outside the gene matches.

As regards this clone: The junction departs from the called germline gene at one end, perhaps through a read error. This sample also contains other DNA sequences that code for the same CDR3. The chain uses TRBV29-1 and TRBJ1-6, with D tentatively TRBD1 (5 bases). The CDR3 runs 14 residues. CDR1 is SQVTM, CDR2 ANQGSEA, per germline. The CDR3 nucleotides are TGCAGTGTTGGTTCAGGGAGGCTAAATTCACCCCTCCACTTT. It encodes CSVGSGRLNSPLHF.

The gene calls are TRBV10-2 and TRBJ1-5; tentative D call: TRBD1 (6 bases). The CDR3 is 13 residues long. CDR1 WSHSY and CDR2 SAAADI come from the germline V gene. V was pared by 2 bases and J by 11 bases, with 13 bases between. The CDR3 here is CASSENRQDAQHF. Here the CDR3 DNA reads TGCGCCAGCAGTGAGAACCGACAGGACGCCCAGCATTTT.

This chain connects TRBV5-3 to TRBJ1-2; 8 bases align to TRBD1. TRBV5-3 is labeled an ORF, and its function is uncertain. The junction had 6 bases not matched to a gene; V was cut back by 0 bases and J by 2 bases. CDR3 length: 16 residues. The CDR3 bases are TGTGCCAGAAGCTTGGTTCCCCGGACAGGGAACTATGGCTACACCTTC. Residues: CARSLVPRTGNYGYTF.

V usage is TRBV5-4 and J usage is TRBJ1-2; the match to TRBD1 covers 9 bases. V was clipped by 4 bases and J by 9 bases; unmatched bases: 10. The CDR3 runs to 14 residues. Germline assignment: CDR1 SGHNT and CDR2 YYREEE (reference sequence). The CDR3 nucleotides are TGTGCCAGCAGCCCGGCGGGACAGGGAAGGAGCTACACCTTC. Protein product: CASSPAGQGRSYTF.

The CDR3 loop is CASSLRGTTDTQYF. CDR3 DNA: TGTGCCAGCAGCTTAAGGGGGACCACAGATACGCAGTATTTT. The chain links TRBV5-4 to TRBJ2-3; the D gene is possibly TRBD1 (6 bases). Trimming removed 2 bases from V and 2 bases from J, with 9 bases in between. The CDR3 sequence is 14 residues long. Per the germline V gene, CDR1 is SGHNT and CDR2 is YYREEE (reference sequence).

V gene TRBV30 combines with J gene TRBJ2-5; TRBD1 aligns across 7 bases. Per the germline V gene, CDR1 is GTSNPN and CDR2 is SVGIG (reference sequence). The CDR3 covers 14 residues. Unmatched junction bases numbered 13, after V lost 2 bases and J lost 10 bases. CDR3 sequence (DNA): TGTGCCTGGAGTATTACCGGACAGGTCAAGGGCCAGTACTTC. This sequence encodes CAWSITGQVKGQYF.

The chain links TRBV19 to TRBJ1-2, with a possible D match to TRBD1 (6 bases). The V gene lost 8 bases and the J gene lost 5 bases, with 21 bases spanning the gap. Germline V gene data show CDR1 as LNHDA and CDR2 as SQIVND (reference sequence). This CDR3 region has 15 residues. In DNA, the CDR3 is TGTGCCAGTTTACATAACTTGGACAGAGGGTATGGCTACACCTTC. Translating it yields CASLHNLDRGYGYTF. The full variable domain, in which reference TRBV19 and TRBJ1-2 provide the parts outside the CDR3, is DGGITQSPKYLFRKEGQNVTLSCEQNLNHDAMYWYRQDPGQGLRLIYYSQIVNDFQKGDIAEGYSVSREKKESFPLTVTSAQKNPTAFYLCASLHNLDRGYGYTFGSGTRLTVV.

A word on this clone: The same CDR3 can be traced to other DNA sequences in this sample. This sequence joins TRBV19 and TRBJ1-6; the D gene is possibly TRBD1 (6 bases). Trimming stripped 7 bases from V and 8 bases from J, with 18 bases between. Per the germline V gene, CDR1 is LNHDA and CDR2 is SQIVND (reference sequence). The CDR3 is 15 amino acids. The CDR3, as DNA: TGTGCCAGTACGGGGAACAGGGCATCGGATTCACCCCTCCACTTT. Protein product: CASTGNRASDSPLHF.

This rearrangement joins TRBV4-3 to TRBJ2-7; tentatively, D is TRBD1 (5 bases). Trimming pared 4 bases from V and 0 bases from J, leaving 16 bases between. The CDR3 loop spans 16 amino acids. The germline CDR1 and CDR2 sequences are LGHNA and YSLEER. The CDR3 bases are TGCGCCAGCAGCCCTAAAGGGGTCGACAGCTCCTACGAGCAGTACTTC. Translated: CASSPKGVDSSYEQYF.

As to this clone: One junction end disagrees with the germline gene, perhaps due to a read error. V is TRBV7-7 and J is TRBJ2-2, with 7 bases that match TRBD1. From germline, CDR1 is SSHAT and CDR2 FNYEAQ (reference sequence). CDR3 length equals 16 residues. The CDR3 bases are TGTGCTAGCAGCCCAACACCGGGACAGCACACCGAGGAGCTGTTTTTT. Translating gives CASSPTPGQHTEELFF.

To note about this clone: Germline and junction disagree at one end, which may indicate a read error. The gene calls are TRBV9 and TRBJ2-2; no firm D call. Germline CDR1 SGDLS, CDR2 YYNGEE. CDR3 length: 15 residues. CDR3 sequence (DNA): TGTGCCAGCAACGTAGCTCGGTCGAACACCGGGGAGCTGTTTTTT. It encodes CASNVARSNTGELFF.